These 5 T cell receptor beta chains came from one sample sequenced in a study of a mutant IDH1 vaccine in newly diagnosed glioma. Repertoires were generated with immunoSEQ multiplex PCR, while TCRdb's copy carries only in-frame clones and drops some. In the table there are tens of thousands of clones, about 80% of which are singletons. These receptors have no known antigen. Noted time point: week 47, end of study. In every dose of vaccine, 300 ug of mutant IDH1 20-mer peptide was given alongside topical imiquimod. The sequencing here drew on PBMCs, taken from a glioma patient whose treatment included an IDH1 peptide vaccine. These receptor sequences come from a man aged 50 to 60 with glioma.

The chain couples TRBV13 to TRBJ1-5, with a possible D match to TRBD1 (5 bases). This CDR3 is built from 16 residues. From germline, CDR1 is PRHDT and CDR2 FYEKMQ (reference sequence). V lost 1 base, J lost 2 bases, and 12 bases lay in between. DNA for the CDR3: TGTGCCAGCAGCTTAGCAGGCGGCAGGGGCAATCAGCCCCAGCATTTT. Amino acids: CASSLAGGRGNQPQHF.

The chain combines TRBV6-5 with TRBJ2-7, with D possibly called TRBD1 or TRBD2 (5 bases each). This CDR3 contains 14 residues. V lost 5 bases and J 2 bases, leaving 13 bases between the germline ends. Germline loops: CDR1 MNHEY, CDR2 SVGAGI. This CDR3 is CASSPGTHTYEQYF. CDR3 in DNA: TGTGCCAGCAGTCCCGGGACGCATACCTACGAGCAGTACTTC.

The chain links TRBV2 to TRBJ2-2, with D perhaps TRBD1 (5 bases). CDR1 is SNHLY and CDR2 is FYNNEI in the germline V gene. V was clipped by 5 bases and J by 2 bases, with 12 bases between them. CDR3 length: 15 residues. Here the CDR3 reads CASSRQGGNTGELFF. The CDR3 DNA reads TGTGCCAGCAGTAGGCAGGGCGGAAACACCGGGGAGCTGTTTTTT.

V and J are TRBV2 and TRBJ1-1, with D unresolved. The CDR3 is made up of 13 amino acids. Per the germline V gene, CDR1 is SNHLY and CDR2 is FYNNEI. The V gene lost 2 bases and the J gene lost 1 base, with 5 bases spanning the gap. The CDR3: CASSERGNTEAFF. Written as DNA, the CDR3 is TGTGCCAGCAGTGAACGGGGGAACACTGAAGCTTTCTTT. The full variable domain, its missing parts supplied by reference TRBV2 and TRBJ1-1, is EPEVTQTPSHQVTQMGQEVILRCVPISNHLYFYWYRQILGQKVEFLVSFYNNEISEKSEIFDDQFSVERPDGSNFTLKIRSTKLEDSAMYFCASSERGNTEAFFGQGTRLTVV.

The V gene is TRBV10-2, the J gene TRBJ1-6, with TRBD1 identical over 7 bases. V dropped 3 bases and J dropped 10; count of bases not matched to a gene: 9. CDR3 length: 15 amino acids. CDR1 and CDR2 (germline): WSHSY, SAAADI. CDR3 protein: CASSEMVGGESPLHF. In DNA form, the CDR3 reads TGCGCCAGCAGTGAAATGGTAGGGGGCGAGTCACCCCTCCACTTT.